This is a list of T cell receptor beta chains from one sample in a study of early T cells in non-severe SARS-CoV-2 infection. Using its own MiXCR run on the 5' RACE reads, TCRdb lists one record per CDR3 protein. The table includes 65,000 to 95,000 distinct CDR3 sequences, more than 7.5% detected once. The specimen sequenced was whole blood. These TCRs come from an adult who was a healthcare worker with PCR-confirmed SARS-CoV-2 infection or an uninfected control (not recorded which). CDR3s include the opening cysteine and the closing phenylalanine or tryptophan. The D gene is left open where the match is weak. Not all rows give a size; the values are once, few, many and, for expanded clones, a class.

j_call d_call v_call clone_size cdr3_nt cdr3_aa
TRBJ2-7 TRBD2 TRBV28 many TGTGCCACCGATCCCGGGACTAGGCCTTCCTACGAGCAGTACTTC CATDPGTRPSYEQYF
TRBJ2-1 NA TRBV20-1 few TGCAGTGCCAGCGGGACAGGCTCCTACAATGAGCAGTTCTTC CSASGTGSYNEQFF
TRBJ1-1 NA TRBV19 few TGTGCCAGTAGTAGTTCTGGGGGCTTGAGGAACACTGAAGCTTTCTTT CASSSSGGLRNTEAFF
TRBJ2-3 NA TRBV6-1 few TGTGCCAGCAGCGACACTTCTCGGAACATCACAGATACGCAGTATTTT CASSDTSRNITDTQYF
TRBJ2-1 TRBD1 TRBV6-6 many TGTGCCAGCAGTGCGGGACAGGGGACCTTCAATGAGCAGTTCTTC CASSAGQGTFNEQFF
TRBJ2-2 TRBD1 TRBV28 NA TGTGCCAGCAGTTTATTGGGGACAGGGGCCGGGGAGCTGTTTTTT CASSLLGTGAGELFF
TRBJ1-6 NA TRBV5-1 few TGCGCCAGCAGCTTGGGGGCTAACCTCGGGGCCCTCAATTCACCCCTCCACTTT CASSLGANLGALNSPLHF
TRBJ2-7 TRBD2 TRBV20-1 many TGCAGTGCTAGAGATTTCAGCGGGAGGCTCTACGAGCAGTACTTC CSARDFSGRLYEQYF
TRBJ2-1 NA TRBV28 NA TGTGCCAGCAGTTTATTAGGGGAGAGGCAGTTCTTC CASSLLGERQFF
TRBJ2-1 NA TRBV6-1 many TGTGCCAGCGTTCGCCCGGAGAGCTCCTACAATGAGCAGTTCTTC CASVRPESSYNEQFF